Listed here are 20 T cell receptor beta chains from one sample, sequenced in a study of cytomegalovirus exposure and HLA in healthy donors. PCR involved 60 Vbeta and 13 Jbeta primers. Here immunoSEQ multiplex PCR was the method, and the copy in TCRdb shows in-frame clones only, minus some. The repertoire holds about 130,000 clones, with approximately 82% as singletons. Sample: PBMCs. These receptors were taken from a female donor in good health and CMV-seronegative.

This sequence joins TRBV7-9 and TRBJ2-5; 11 nucleotides match TRBD2. This CDR3 spans 16 amino acids. Germline V lookup: CDR1 SEHNR, CDR2 FQNEAQ (reference sequence). V lost 3 bases and J lost 3; bases outside the gene matches: 6. CDR3 nucleotides: TGTGCCAGCAGCTTTATAGCGGGAGGGCGTAAAGAGACCCAGTACTTC. This gives the protein CASSFIAGGRKETQYF.

The chain employs TRBV18 and TRBJ2-3, with a weak D call TRBD2 (5 bases). V was trimmed by 1 base and J by 2 bases, leaving 7 bases between them. The CDR3 extends over 14 amino acids. Germline V gives CDR1 KGHSH, CDR2 LQKENI. CDR3 DNA: TGTGCCAGCTCACCACTCGGGGACACAGATACGCAGTATTTT. The encoded protein is CASSPLGDTDTQYF. Filled out from reference TRBV18 and TRBJ2-3, the complete variable domain reads NAGVMQNPRHLVRRRGQEARLRCSPMKGHSHVYWYRQLPEEGLKFMVYLQKENIIDESGMPKERFSAEFPKEGPSILRIQQVVRGDSAAYFCASSPLGDTDTQYFGPGTRLTVL.

The chain uses TRBV5-4 and TRBJ2-7; 7 bases fit TRBD2. The CDR3 length is 14 residues. Germline CDR1 SGHNT, CDR2 YYREEE (reference sequence). V shed 4 bases and J 3 bases; nucleotides not matched to a gene: 7. The CDR3 protein is CASSPGLDSYEQYF. In nucleotides, the CDR3 is TGTGCCAGCAGCCCTGGACTAGACAGCTACGAGCAGTACTTC. Complete variable domain (other parts from reference TRBV5-4 and TRBJ2-7): ETGVTQSPTHLIKTRGQQVTLRCSSQSGHNTVSWYQQALGQGPQFIFQYYREEENGRGNFPPRFSGLQFPNYSSELNVNALELDDSALYLCASSPGLDSYEQYFGPGTRLTVT.

The chain couples TRBV28 to TRBJ2-6; possible D gene TRBD1, 8 bases. In germline, CDR1 is MDHEN, CDR2 SYDVKM. The CDR3 contains 19 residues. Trimming stripped 3 bases from V and 0 bases from J, with 18 bases between. The CDR3 is CASSLWTGREVSGANVLTF. The CDR3 region has the DNA TGTGCCAGCAGTTTGTGGACAGGGAGGGAAGTCTCTGGGGCCAACGTCCTGACTTTC. Supplemented by reference TRBV28 and TRBJ2-6, the full variable domain reads DVKVTQSSRYLVKRTGEKVFLECVQDMDHENMFWYRQDPGLGLRLIYFSYDVKMKEKGDIPEGYSVSREKKERFSLILESASTNQTSMYLCASSLWTGREVSGANVLTFGAGSRLTVL.

The sample holds a few counts of this clone. V and J are TRBV9 and TRBJ1-1; D is ambiguous. The CDR3 covers 14 residues. Germline CDR1 is SGDLS and CDR2 is YYNGEE. The germline V and J ends were trimmed by 4 bases and 3 bases, with 13 bases remaining between them. This CDR3 reads CASSPAGFYTEAFF. In DNA, the CDR3 is TGTGCCAGCAGCCCGGCGGGGTTTTACACTGAAGCTTTCTTT.

J is TRBJ2-7 and V is TRBV11-2; TRBD2 is a possible D gene (6 bases). The CDR3 has 13 residues. The V gene's germline CDR1 is SGHAT and CDR2 FQNNGV. Trimming shortened V by 1 base and J by 7 bases, and 11 bases separated the two germline ends. The CDR3 sequence: CASSLGWGREQYF. The DNA for the CDR3 is TGTGCCAGCAGCTTAGGCTGGGGGAGGGAGCAGTACTTC.

V and J are TRBV30 and TRBJ2-2, with TRBD1 as a possible D gene (6 bases). CDR1 is GTSNPN, CDR2 SVGIG, per germline (reference sequence). The CDR3 is 16 residues long. Trimming shortened V by 2 bases and J by 5 bases, and 18 bases separated the two germline ends. The CDR3 sequence: CAWSNSGTRITGELFF. As DNA, the CDR3 is TGTGCCTGGAGTAACTCCGGGACACGGATAACCGGGGAGCTGTTTTTT.

This clone was found once. The chain joins TRBV27 to TRBJ1-2; the D is unclear. The V end was cut by 6 bases, the J end by 6 bases, with 23 bases between. Germline V gene data show CDR1 as MNHEY and CDR2 as SMNVEV (reference sequence). The CDR3 runs 16 residues. This CDR3 reads CASSEMNIRGQDGYTF. The CDR3 DNA reads as TGTGCCAGCAGCGAAATGAACATAAGAGGGCAGGATGGCTACACCTTC.

The gene calls are TRBV28 and TRBJ2-1; D possibly corresponds to TRBD2 (6 bases). V dropped 2 bases and J dropped 8 bases, with 7 bases sitting between them. The CDR3 totals 12 residues. Germline values: CDR1 MDHEN, CDR2 SYDVKM. CDR3 coding DNA: TGTGCCAGCAGTTTAATAGCGGATGAGCAGTTCTTC. Its protein is CASSLIADEQFF.

A note on this clone: The identical CDR3 is also encoded by other nucleotide sequences in the sample. The chain has TRBV28 and TRBJ2-7; D call uncertain. The CDR3 has 11 residues. V dropped 7 bases and J dropped 2 bases, with 6 bases sitting between them. The germline CDR1 and CDR2 sequences are MDHEN and SYDVKM. This CDR3 is CASTSAYEQYF. The CDR3 nucleotides read TGTGCCAGCACCTCGGCCTACGAGCAGTACTTC.

V usage is TRBV20-1 and J usage is TRBJ1-2; no reliable D call. Trimming removed 6 bases at V and 8 bases at J, with 10 bases between. CDR1 and CDR2 from the germline V gene are DFQATT and SNEGSKA (reference sequence). This CDR3 contains 10 residues. CDR3 region: CSAGEEGYTF. As DNA, the CDR3 is TGCAGTGCCGGAGAGGAGGGCTACACCTTC.

This rearrangement joins TRBV13 to TRBJ1-1, with no clear D. Looked up from germline, CDR1 is PRHDT and CDR2 is FYEKMQ (reference sequence). Trimming cost V 4 bases and J 0 bases, with 6 bases left between them. CDR3 length: 13 amino acids. The CDR3 DNA sequence: TGTGCCAGCAGCTCCAGGATGAACACTGAAGCTTTCTTT. It yields the protein CASSSRMNTEAFF.

The J gene is TRBJ2-1, the V gene TRBV7-3; the match to TRBD1 covers 7 bases. This CDR3 has 16 residues. From germline, CDR1 is SGHTA and CDR2 FQGTGA. The trim removed 2 bases at V and 4 bases at J, leaving 8 bases unmatched. The CDR3 DNA sequence: TGTGCCAGCAGCTTATCACCGGGACAGACTTACAATGAGCAGTTCTTC. Translation gives CASSLSPGQTYNEQFF.

The chain couples TRBV9 to TRBJ2-4, with TRBD2 identical over 8 bases. Germline trimming cut 0 bases from V and 12 bases from J; bases unmatched to any gene: 5. The CDR3 runs to 13 residues. CDR1 is SGDLS, CDR2 YYNGEE, per germline. CDR3 sequence (DNA): TGTGCCAGCAGCGTAGACGGGAGGGCCAGTCAGTACTTC. Its protein product is CASSVDGRASQYF.

The rearrangement uses TRBV29-1 and TRBJ2-5; TRBD2 might be the D (7 bases). This CDR3 contains 11 residues. Germline CDR1 SQVTM, CDR2 ANQGSEA. V lost 8 bases and J lost 5, with 12 bases in between. In DNA form, the CDR3 reads TGCAGCTACAGGGAGGGGGAGACCCAGTACTTC. It codes for CSYREGETQYF.

CDR3 nucleotide sequence: TGTGCCAGCAGCTTATGGACTTCGAACACCGGGGAGCTGTTTTTT. The encoded protein is CASSLWTSNTGELFF. This rearrangement joins TRBV7-9 to TRBJ2-2, with D maybe TRBD2 (5 bases). This CDR3 has 15 amino acids. V was shortened by 2 bases and J by 0 bases, with 7 bases between the two germline ends. Per the germline V gene, CDR1 is SEHNR and CDR2 is FQNEAQ (reference sequence).

The chain carries TRBV19 and TRBJ2-7; D may be TRBD2 (5 bases). Germline assignment: CDR1 LNHDA and CDR2 SQIVND (reference sequence). Between the trimmed V and J ends, which lost 6 bases and 1 base, there was a span of 16 bases. The CDR3 loop spans 15 amino acids. The CDR3 nucleotides are TGTGCCAGTAGCTCTGACTCCGCGGGTTCCTACGAGCAGTACTTC. Encoded protein: CASSSDSAGSYEQYF.

The gene calls are TRBV27 and TRBJ2-5; the match to TRBD2 covers 14 bases. CDR3 length: 15 residues. Per the germline V gene, CDR1 is MNHEY and CDR2 is SMNVEV (reference sequence). With 7 bases clipped from V and 4 bases from J, the junction kept 5 bases outside the gene matches. The CDR3 coding sequence is TGTGCCAGCACCGGGACTAGCGGGAGTATAGAGACCCAGTACTTC. Translation: CASTGTSGSIETQYF.

This chain uses TRBV6-5 with TRBJ2-7; 7 bases fit TRBD1. The trim removed 7 bases at V and 3 bases at J, leaving 6 bases unmatched. CDR1 is MNHEY, CDR2 SVGAGI, per germline. The CDR3 is 13 amino acids. CDR3 in DNA: TGTGCCAGCACCCGGACAGGCCGCTACGAGCAGTACTTC. Amino acids: CASTRTGRYEQYF.

The chain links TRBV19 to TRBJ2-2; 11 positions agree with TRBD2. Germline trimming cut 4 bases from V and 7 bases from J; bases unmatched to any gene: 11. CDR1 is LNHDA and CDR2 is SQIVND in the germline V gene (reference sequence). CDR3 length: 17 amino acids. As DNA, the CDR3 is TGTGCCAGTAGTACCTTAGCGGGAGGGCCGGGCAGCGGGGAGCTGTTTTTT. Protein product: CASSTLAGGPGSGELFF. The full variable domain, its missing parts supplied by reference TRBV19 and TRBJ2-2, is DGGITQSPKYLFRKEGQNVTLSCEQNLNHDAMYWYRQDPGQGLRLIYYSQIVNDFQKGDIAEGYSVSREKKESFPLTVTSAQKNPTAFYLCASSTLAGGPGSGELFFGEGSRLTVL.